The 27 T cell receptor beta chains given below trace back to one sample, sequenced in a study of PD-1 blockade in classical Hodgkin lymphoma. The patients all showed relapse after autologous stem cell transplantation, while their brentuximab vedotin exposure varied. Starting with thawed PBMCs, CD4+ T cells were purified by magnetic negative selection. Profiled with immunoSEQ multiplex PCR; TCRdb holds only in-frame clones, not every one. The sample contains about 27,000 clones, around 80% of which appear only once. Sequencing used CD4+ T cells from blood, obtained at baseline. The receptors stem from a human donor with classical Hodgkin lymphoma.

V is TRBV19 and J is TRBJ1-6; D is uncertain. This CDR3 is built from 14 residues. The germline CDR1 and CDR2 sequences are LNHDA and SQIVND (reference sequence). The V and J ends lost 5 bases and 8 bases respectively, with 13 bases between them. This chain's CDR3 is CASSQSRPHSPLHF. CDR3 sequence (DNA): TGTGCCAGTAGTCAGTCAAGGCCCCATTCACCCCTCCACTTT.

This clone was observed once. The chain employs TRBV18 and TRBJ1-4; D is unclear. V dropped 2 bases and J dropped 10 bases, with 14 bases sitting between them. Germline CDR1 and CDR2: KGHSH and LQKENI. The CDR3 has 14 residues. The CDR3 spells CASSPYSNPGKLFF. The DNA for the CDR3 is TGTGCCAGCTCACCATACAGCAATCCAGGAAAACTGTTTTTT.

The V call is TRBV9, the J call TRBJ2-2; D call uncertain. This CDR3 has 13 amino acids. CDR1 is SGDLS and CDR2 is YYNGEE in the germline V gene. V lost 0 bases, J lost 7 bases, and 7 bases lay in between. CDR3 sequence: CASSVATNGELFF. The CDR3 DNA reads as TGTGCCAGCAGCGTAGCTACGAACGGGGAGCTGTTTTTT.

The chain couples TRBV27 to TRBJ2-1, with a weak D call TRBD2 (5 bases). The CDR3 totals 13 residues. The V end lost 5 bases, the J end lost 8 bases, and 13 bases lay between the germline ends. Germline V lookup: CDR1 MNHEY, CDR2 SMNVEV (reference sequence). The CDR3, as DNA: TGTGCCAGCAGTGAACCCCCGGGGTATGAGCAGTTCTTC. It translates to CASSEPPGYEQFF.

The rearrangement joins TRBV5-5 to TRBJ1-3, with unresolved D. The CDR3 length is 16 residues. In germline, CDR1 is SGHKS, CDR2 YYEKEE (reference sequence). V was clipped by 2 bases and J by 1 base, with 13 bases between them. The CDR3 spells CASSFERVRSGNTIYF. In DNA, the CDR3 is TGTGCCAGCAGCTTCGAGAGGGTCAGATCTGGAAACACCATATATTTT.

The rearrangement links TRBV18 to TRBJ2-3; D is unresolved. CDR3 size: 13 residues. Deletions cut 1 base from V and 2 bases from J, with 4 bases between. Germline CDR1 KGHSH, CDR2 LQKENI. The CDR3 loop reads CASSPRYTDTQYF. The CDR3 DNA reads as TGTGCCAGCTCACCACGATACACAGATACGCAGTATTTT.

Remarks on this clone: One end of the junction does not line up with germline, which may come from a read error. CDR3 protein: CASSQDRGYGHTF. CDR3 DNA sequence: TGCGCCAGCAGCCAGGACAGGGGCTATGGCCACACCTTC. The chain employs TRBV4-1 and TRBJ1-2; 9 nucleotides align to TRBD1. CDR3 size: 13 residues. Germline V gene lookup returns CDR1 MGHRA and CDR2 YSYEKL.

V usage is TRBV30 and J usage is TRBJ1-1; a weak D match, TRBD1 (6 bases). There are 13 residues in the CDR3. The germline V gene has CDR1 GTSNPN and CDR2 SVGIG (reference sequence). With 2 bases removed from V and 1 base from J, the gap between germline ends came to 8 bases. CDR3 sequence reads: CAWSNRENTEAFF. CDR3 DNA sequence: TGTGCCTGGAGTAACAGGGAGAACACTGAAGCTTTCTTT.

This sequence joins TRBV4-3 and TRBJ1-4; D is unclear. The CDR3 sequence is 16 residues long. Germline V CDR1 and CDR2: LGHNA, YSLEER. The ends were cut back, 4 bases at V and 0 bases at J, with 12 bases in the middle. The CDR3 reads CASSLRVPATNEKLFF. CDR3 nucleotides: TGCGCCAGCAGCCTCAGAGTCCCCGCAACTAATGAAAAACTGTTTTTT.

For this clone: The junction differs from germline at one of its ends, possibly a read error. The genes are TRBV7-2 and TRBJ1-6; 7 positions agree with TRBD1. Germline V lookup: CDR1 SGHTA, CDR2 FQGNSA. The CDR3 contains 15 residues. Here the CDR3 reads CASSLVLGGQFHLYF. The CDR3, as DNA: TGTGCCAGCAGCTTAGTCTTAGGGGGACAGTTCCATTTGTACTTT.

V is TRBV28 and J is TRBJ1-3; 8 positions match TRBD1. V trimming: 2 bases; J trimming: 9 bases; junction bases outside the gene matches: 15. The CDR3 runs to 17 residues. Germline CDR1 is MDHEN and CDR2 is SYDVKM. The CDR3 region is CASSLRRGTGTGGTIYF. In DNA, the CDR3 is TGTGCCAGCAGTTTACGTCGAGGGACAGGAACGGGTGGCACCATATATTTT.

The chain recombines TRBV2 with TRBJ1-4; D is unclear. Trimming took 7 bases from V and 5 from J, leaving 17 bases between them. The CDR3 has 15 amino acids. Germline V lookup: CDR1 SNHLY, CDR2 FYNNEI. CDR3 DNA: TGTGCCAGCACCAGAGACGGGTTTAACAATGAAAAACTGTTTTTT. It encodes CASTRDGFNNEKLFF. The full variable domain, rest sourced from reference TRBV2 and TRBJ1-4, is EPEVTQTPSHQVTQMGQEVILRCVPISNHLYFYWYRQILGQKVEFLVSFYNNEISEKSEIFDDQFSVERPDGSNFTLKIRSTKLEDSAMYFCASTRDGFNNEKLFFGSGTQLSVL.

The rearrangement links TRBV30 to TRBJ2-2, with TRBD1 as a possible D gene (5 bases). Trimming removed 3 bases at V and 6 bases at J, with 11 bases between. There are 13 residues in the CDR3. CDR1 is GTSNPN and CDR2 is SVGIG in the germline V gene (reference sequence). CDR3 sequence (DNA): TGTGCCTGGAGAAACCAGGGCGCCGGGGAGCTGTTTTTT. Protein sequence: CAWRNQGAGELFF.

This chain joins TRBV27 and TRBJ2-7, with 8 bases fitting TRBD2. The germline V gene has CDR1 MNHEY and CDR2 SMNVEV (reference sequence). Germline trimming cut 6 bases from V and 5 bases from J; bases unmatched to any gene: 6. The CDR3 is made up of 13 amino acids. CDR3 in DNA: TGTGCCAGCAGGTACGGGGGGGGCAACGAGCAGTACTTC. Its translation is CASRYGGGNEQYF.

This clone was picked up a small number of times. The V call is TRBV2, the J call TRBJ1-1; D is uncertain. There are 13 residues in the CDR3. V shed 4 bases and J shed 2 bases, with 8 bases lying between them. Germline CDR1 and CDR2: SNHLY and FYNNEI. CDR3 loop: CASSVRGNTEAFF. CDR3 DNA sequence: TGTGCCAGCAGTGTCCGGGGTAACACTGAAGCTTTCTTT. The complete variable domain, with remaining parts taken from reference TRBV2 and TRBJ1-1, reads EPEVTQTPSHQVTQMGQEVILRCVPISNHLYFYWYRQILGQKVEFLVSFYNNEISEKSEIFDDQFSVERPDGSNFTLKIRSTKLEDSAMYFCASSVRGNTEAFFGQGTRLTVV.

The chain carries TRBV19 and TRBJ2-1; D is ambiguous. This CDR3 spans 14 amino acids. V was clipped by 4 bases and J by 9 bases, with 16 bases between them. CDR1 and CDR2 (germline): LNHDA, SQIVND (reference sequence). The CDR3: CASSTASTPREQFF. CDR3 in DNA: TGTGCCAGTAGTACCGCCTCGACCCCCCGTGAGCAGTTCTTC.

The CDR3 spells CASSPRVGEGIYGELFF. The CDR3 bases are TGTGCCAGCAGCCCAAGGGTCGGGGAAGGTATTTACGGGGAGCTGTTTTTT. The chain combines TRBV7-9 with TRBJ2-2, with a tentative D call TRBD2 (5 bases). CDR1 is SEHNR, CDR2 FQNEAQ, per germline (reference sequence). The CDR3 extends over 17 amino acids. V was trimmed by 5 bases and J by 7 bases, leaving 23 bases between them. Supplemented by reference TRBV7-9 and TRBJ2-2, the full variable domain reads DTGVSQNPRHKITKRGQNVTFRCDPISEHNRLYWYRQTLGQGPEFLTYFQNEAQLEKSRLLSDRFSAERPKGSFSTLEIQRTEQGDSAMYLCASSPRVGEGIYGELFFGEGSRLTVL.

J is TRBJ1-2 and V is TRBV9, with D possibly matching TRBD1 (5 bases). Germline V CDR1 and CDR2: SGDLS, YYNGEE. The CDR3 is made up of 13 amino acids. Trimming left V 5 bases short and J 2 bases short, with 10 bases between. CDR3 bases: TGTGCCAGCAGAGGCAGGGCCAACTATGGCTACACCTTC. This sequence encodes CASRGRANYGYTF. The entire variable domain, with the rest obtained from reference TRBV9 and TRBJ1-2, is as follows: DSGVTQTPKHLITATGQRVTLRCSPRSGDLSVYWYQQSLDQGLQFLIQYYNGEERAKGNILERFSAQQFPDLHSELNLSSLELGDSALYFCASRGRANYGYTFGSGTRLTVV.

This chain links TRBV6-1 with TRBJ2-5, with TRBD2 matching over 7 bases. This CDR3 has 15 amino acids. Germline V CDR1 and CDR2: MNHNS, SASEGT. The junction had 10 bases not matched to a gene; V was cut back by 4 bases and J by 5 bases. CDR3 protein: CASSAWMGGWETQYF. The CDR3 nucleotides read TGTGCCAGCAGTGCCTGGATGGGGGGGTGGGAGACCCAGTACTTC.

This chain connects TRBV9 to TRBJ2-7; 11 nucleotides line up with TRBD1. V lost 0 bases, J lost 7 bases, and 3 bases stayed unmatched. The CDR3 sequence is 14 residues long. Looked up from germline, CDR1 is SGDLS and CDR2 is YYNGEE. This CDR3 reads CASSVGTGGSEQYF. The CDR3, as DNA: TGTGCCAGCAGCGTAGGGACAGGGGGCTCTGAGCAGTACTTC.

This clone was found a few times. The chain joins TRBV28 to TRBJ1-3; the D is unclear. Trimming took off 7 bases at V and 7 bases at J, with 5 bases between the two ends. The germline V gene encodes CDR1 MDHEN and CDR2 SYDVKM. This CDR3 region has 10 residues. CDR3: CASNGNTIYF. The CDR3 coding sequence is TGTGCCAGCAATGGGAACACCATATATTTT.

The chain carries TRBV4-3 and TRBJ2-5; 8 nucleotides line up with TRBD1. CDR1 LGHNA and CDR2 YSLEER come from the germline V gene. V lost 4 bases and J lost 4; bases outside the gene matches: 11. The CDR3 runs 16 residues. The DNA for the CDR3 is TGCGCCAGCAGCCCCCGCGGGCAGGGGGCCCCAGAGACCCAGTACTTC. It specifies CASSPRGQGAPETQYF.

DNA of the CDR3: TGTGCCACCAGCGATTTCGGGGGGTCCGCCTACGAGCAGTACTTC. This codes for CATSDFGGSAYEQYF. The chain uses TRBV15 and TRBJ2-7; 7 bases agree with TRBD2. V shed 5 bases, J shed 2 bases, and the junction held 9 bases outside the gene matches. CDR1 and CDR2 from the germline V gene are LNHNV and YYDKDF (reference sequence). This CDR3 is 15 amino acids long. Full variable domain (missing parts from reference TRBV15 and TRBJ2-7): DAMVIQNPRYQVTQFGKPVTLSCSQTLNHNVMYWYQQKSSQAPKLLFHYYDKDFNNEADTPDNFQSRRPNTSFCFLDIRSPGLGDTAMYLCATSDFGGSAYEQYFGPGTRLTVT.

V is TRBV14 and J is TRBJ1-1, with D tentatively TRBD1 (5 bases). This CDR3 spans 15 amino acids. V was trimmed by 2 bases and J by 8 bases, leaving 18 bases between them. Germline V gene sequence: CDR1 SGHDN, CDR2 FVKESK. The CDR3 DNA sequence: TGTGCCAGCAGCCAACTGACGGGAGCCGGGGCGGAAGCTTTCTTT. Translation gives CASSQLTGAGAEAFF. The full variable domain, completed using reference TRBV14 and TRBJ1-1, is EAGVTQFPSHSVIEKGQTVTLRCDPISGHDNLYWYRRVMGKEIKFLLHFVKESKQDESGMPNNRFLAERTGGTYSTLKVQPAELEDSGVYFCASSQLTGAGAEAFFGQGTRLTVV.

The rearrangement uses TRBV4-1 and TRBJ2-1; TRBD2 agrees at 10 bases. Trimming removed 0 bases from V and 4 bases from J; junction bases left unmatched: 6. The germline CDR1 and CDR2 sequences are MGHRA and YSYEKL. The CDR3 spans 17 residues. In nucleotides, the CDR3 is TGCGCCAGCAGCCAAGATGGCGGACTAGCGGCTTACAATGAGCAGTTCTTC. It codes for CASSQDGGLAAYNEQFF.

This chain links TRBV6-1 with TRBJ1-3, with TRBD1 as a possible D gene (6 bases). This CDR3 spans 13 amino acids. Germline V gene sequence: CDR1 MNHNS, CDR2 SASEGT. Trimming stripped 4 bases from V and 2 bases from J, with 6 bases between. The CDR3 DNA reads TGTGCCAGCAGTGGGGACACTGGAAACACCATATATTTT. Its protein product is CASSGDTGNTIYF.

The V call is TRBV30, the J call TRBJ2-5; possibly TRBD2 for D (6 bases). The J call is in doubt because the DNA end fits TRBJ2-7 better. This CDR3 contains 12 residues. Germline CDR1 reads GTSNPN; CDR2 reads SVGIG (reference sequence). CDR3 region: CAWIRGTYEQYF. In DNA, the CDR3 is TGTGCCTGGATACGAGGGACTTACGAGCAGTACTTC.